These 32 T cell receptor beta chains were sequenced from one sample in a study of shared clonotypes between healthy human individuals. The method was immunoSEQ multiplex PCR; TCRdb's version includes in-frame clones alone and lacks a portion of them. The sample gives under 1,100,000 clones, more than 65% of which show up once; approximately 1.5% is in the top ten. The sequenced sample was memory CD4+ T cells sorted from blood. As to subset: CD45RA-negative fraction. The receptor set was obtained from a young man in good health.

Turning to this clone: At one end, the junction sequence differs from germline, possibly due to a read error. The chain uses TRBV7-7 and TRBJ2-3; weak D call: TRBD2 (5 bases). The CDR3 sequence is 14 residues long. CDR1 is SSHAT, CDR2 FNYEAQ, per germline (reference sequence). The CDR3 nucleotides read TGTGCTAGCAGCTTAGACGGACTCCCAGACACGCAGTATTTT. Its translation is CASSLDGLPDTQYF.

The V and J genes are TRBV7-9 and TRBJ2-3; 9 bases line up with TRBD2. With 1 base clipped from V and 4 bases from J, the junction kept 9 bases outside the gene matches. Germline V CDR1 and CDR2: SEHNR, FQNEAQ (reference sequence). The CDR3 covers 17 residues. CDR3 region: CASSLGEIAGAADTQYF. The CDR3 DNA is TGTGCCAGCAGCTTAGGGGAGATAGCGGGGGCGGCAGATACGCAGTATTTT.

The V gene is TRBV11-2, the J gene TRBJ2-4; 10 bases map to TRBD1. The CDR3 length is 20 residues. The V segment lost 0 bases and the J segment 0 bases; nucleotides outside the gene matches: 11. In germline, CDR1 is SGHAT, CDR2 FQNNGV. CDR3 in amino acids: CASSLDLGDRGQIAKNIQYF. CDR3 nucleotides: TGTGCCAGCAGCTTAGATCTTGGGGACAGGGGCCAGATAGCCAAAAACATTCAGTACTTC.

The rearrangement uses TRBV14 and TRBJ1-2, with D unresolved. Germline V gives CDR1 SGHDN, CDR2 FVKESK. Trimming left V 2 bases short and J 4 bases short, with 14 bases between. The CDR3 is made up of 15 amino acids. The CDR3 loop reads CASSQPAGPLYGYTF. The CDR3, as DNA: TGTGCCAGCAGCCAACCGGCAGGACCCCTCTATGGCTACACCTTC.

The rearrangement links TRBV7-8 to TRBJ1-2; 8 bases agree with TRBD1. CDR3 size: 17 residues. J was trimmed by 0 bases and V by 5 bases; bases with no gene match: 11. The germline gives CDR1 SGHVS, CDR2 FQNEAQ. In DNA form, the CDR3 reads TGTGCCAGCAGCCCTACGGGACAGGCAACGCCTAACTATGGCTACACCTTC. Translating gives CASSPTGQATPNYGYTF.

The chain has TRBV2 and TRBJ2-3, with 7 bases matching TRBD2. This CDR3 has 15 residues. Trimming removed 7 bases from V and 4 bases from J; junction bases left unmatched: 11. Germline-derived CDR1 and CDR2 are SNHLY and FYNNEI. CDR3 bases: TGTGCCAGCACCGAGGGAGCGGGGATGGCAGATACGCAGTATTTT. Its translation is CASTEGAGMADTQYF.

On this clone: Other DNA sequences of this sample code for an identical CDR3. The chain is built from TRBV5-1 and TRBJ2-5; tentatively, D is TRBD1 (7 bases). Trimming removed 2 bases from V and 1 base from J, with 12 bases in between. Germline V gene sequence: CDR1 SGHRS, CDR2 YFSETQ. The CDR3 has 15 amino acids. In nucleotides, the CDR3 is TGCGCCAGCAGCTTACGCAGGGGGGTCCAAGAGACCCAGTACTTC. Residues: CASSLRRGVQETQYF.

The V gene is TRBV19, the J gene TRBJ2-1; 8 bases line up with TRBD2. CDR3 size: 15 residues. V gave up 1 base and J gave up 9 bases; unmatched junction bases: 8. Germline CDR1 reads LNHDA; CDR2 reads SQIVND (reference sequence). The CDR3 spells CASSIGGAGAAEQFF. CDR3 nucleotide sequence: TGTGCCAGTAGTATAGGAGGAGCGGGGGCCGCTGAGCAGTTCTTC.

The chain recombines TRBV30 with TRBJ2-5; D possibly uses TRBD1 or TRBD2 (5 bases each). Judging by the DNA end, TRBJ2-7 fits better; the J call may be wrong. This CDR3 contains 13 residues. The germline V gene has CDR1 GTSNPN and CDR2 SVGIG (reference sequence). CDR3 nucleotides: TGTGCCTGGAGTCGGGACGGAACCTACGAGCAGTACTTC. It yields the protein CAWSRDGTYEQYF.

The CDR3 sequence: CAWMGGAIGTEAFF. The DNA for the CDR3 is TGTGCCTGGATGGGTGGGGCAATAGGCACTGAAGCTTTCTTT. The chain carries TRBV30 and TRBJ1-1; a weak D match, TRBD1 (5 bases). V lost 4 bases and J lost 4, with 16 bases in between. CDR1 is GTSNPN and CDR2 is SVGIG in the germline V gene (reference sequence). There are 14 residues in the CDR3. The whole variable domain, filled in from reference TRBV30 and TRBJ1-1, reads SQTIHQWPATLVQPVGSPLSLECTVEGTSNPNLYWYRQAAGRGLQLLFYSVGIGQISSEVPQNLSASRPQDRQFILSSKKLLLSDSGFYLCAWMGGAIGTEAFFGQGTRLTVV.

The CDR3 DNA sequence: TGTGCCAGCAGCTTAGAGAGCTATGGCTACACCTTC. Translating it yields CASSLESYGYTF. The rearrangement uses TRBV7-2 and TRBJ1-2; the D is unclear. Germline CDR1 and CDR2: SGHTA and FQGNSA. The V end lost 1 base, the J end lost 4 bases, and 4 bases lay between the germline ends. This CDR3 is built from 12 residues.

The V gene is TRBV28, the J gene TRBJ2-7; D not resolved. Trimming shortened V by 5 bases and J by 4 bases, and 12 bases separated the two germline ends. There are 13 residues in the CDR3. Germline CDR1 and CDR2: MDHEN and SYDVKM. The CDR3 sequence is CASSPADGYEQYF. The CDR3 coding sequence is TGTGCCAGCAGTCCTGCGGACGGTTACGAGCAGTACTTC.

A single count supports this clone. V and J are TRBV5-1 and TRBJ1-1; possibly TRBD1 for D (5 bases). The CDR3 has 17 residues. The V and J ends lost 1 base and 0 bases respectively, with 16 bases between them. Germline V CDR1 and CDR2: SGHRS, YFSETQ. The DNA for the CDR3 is TGCGCCAGCAGCTTGCTTCCTTTGGGGCAAGTGAACACTGAAGCTTTCTTT. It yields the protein CASSLLPLGQVNTEAFF. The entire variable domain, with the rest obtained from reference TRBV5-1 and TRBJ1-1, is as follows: KAGVTQTPRYLIKTRGQQVTLSCSPISGHRSVSWYQQTPGQGLQFLFEYFSETQRNKGNFPGRFSGRQFSNSRSEMNVSTLELGDSALYLCASSLLPLGQVNTEAFFGQGTRLTVV.

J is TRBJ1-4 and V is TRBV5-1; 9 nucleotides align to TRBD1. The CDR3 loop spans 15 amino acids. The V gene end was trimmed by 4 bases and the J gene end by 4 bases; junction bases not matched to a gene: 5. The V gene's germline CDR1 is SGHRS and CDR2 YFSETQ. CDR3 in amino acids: CASSPPGQGNEKLFF. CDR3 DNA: TGCGCCAGCAGCCCGCCGGGACAGGGTAATGAAAAACTGTTTTTT.

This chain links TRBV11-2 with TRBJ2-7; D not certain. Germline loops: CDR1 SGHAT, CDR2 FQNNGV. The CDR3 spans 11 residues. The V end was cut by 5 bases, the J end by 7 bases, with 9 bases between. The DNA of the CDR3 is TGTGCCAGCAGCCTCCACCTTGAGCAGTACTTC. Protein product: CASSLHLEQYF.

The CDR3 DNA reads as TGCAGCGTCCGGGGACTAAACCCTCCCAACGAGCAGTACTTC. It specifies CSVRGLNPPNEQYF. The chain joins TRBV29-1 to TRBJ2-7; 7 bases are a match to TRBD2. V was clipped by 6 bases and J by 5 bases; unmatched bases: 13. Germline CDR1 SQVTM, CDR2 ANQGSEA. The CDR3 consists of 14 residues.

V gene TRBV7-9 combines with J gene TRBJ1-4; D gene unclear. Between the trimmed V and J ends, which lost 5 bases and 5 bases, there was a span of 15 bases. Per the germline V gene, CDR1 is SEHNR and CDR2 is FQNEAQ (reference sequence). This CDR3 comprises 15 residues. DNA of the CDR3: TGTGCCAGCAGCCAACGGCCCCCCGGGAATGAAAAACTGTTTTTT. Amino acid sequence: CASSQRPPGNEKLFF.

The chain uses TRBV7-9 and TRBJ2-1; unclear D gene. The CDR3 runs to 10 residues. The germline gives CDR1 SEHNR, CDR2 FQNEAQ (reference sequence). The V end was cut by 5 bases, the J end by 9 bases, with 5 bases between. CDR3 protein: CASSVGEQFF. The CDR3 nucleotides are TGTGCCAGCAGCGTCGGTGAGCAGTTCTTC.

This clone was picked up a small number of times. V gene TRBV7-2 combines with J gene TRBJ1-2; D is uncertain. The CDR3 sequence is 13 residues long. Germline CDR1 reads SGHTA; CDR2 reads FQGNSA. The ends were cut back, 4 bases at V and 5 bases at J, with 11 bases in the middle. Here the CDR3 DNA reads TGTGCCAGCAGCTCGGTCGGGCTGTATGGCTACACCTTC. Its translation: CASSSVGLYGYTF.

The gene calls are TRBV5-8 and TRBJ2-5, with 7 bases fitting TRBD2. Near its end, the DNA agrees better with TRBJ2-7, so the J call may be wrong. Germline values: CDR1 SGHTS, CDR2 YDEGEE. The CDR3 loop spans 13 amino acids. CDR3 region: CASSWTGGYEQYF. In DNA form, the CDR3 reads TGTGCCAGCAGCTGGACGGGGGGCTACGAGCAGTACTTC.

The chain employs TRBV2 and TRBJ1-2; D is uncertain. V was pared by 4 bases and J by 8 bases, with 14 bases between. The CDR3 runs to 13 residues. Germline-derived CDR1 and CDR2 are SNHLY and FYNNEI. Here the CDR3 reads CASSGREGRGYTF. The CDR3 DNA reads TGTGCCAGCAGTGGACGGGAGGGTAGGGGCTACACCTTC.

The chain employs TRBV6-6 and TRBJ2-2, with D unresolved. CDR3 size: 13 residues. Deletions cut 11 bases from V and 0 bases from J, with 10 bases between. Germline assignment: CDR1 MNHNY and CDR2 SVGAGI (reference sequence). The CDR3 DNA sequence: TGTGCCGAATCCAATCCGAACACCGGGGAGCTGTTTTTT. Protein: CAESNPNTGELFF.

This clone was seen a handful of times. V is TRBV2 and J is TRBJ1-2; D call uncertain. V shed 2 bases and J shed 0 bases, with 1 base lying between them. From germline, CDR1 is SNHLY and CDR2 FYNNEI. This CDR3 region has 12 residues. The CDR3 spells CASSETNYGYTF. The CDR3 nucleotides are TGTGCCAGCAGTGAAACTAACTATGGCTACACCTTC.

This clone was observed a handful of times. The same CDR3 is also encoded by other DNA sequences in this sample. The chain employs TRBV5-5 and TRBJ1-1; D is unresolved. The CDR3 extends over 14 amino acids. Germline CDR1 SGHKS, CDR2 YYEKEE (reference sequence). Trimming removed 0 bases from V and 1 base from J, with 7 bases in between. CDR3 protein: CASSLAVSNTEAFF. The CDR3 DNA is TGTGCCAGCAGCTTGGCAGTATCGAACACTGAAGCTTTCTTT.

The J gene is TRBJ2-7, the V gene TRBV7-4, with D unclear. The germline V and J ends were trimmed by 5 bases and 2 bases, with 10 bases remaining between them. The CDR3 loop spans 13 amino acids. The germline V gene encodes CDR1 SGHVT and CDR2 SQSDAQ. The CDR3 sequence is CASSLLTAYEQYF. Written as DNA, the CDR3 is TGTGCCAGCAGCCTCCTAACCGCCTACGAGCAGTACTTC. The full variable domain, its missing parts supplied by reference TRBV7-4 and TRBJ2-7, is GAGVSQSPRYKVAKRGRDVALRCDSISGHVTLYWYRQTLGQGSEVLTYSQSDAQRDKSGRPSGRFSAERPERSVSTLKIQRTEQGDSAVYLCASSLLTAYEQYFGPGTRLTVT.

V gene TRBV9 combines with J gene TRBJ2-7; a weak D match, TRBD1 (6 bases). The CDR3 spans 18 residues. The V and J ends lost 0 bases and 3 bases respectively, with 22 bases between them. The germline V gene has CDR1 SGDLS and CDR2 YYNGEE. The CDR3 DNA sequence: TGTGCCAGCAGCGTAGTGAGGGGAGACAGGAAATTTGGCTACGAGCAGTACTTC. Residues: CASSVVRGDRKFGYEQYF.

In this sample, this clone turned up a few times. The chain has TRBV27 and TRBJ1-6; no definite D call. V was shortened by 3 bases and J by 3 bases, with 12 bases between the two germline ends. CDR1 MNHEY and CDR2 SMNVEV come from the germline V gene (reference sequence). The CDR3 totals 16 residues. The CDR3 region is CASSLLWGDYNSPLHF. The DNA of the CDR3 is TGTGCCAGCAGTTTGCTCTGGGGTGACTATAATTCACCCCTCCACTTT.

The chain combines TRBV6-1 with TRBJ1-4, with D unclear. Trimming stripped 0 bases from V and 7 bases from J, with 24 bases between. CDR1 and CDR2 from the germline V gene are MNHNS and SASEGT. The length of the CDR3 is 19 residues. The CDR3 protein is CASSEASSDWGFSLEKLFF. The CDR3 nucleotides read TGTGCCAGCAGTGAAGCTTCGTCTGACTGGGGTTTCTCCCTTGAAAAACTGTTTTTT.

The CDR3 region is CASSFSQYNSPLHF. The DNA of the CDR3 is TGTGCCAGCAGCTTTAGTCAGTATAATTCACCCCTCCACTTT. This rearrangement joins TRBV7-6 to TRBJ1-6; D gene uncertain. Germline V gives CDR1 SGHVS, CDR2 FNYEAQ. CDR3 length: 14 residues. The V and J ends lost 3 bases and 4 bases respectively, with 7 bases between them.

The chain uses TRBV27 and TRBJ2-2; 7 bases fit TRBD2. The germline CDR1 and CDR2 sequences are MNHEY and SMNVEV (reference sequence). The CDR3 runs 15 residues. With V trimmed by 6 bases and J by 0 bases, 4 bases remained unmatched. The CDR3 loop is CASRVAGSNTGELFF. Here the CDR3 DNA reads TGTGCCAGCAGAGTAGCGGGCTCGAACACCGGGGAGCTGTTTTTT.

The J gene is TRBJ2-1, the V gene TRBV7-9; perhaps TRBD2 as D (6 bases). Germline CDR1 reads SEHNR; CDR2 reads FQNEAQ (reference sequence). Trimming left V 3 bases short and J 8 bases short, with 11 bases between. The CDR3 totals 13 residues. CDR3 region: CASSFELAYEQFF. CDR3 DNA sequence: TGTGCCAGCAGCTTCGAACTAGCATATGAGCAGTTCTTC.

CDR3 in DNA: TGTGCCAGCAGCTTAGAACGGTTGAATGAAAAACTGTTTTTT. As protein: CASSLERLNEKLFF. V gene TRBV11-2 combines with J gene TRBJ1-4; D uncertain. The V end lost 0 bases, the J end lost 5 bases, and 7 bases lay between the germline ends. The CDR3 consists of 14 residues. In germline, CDR1 is SGHAT, CDR2 FQNNGV.